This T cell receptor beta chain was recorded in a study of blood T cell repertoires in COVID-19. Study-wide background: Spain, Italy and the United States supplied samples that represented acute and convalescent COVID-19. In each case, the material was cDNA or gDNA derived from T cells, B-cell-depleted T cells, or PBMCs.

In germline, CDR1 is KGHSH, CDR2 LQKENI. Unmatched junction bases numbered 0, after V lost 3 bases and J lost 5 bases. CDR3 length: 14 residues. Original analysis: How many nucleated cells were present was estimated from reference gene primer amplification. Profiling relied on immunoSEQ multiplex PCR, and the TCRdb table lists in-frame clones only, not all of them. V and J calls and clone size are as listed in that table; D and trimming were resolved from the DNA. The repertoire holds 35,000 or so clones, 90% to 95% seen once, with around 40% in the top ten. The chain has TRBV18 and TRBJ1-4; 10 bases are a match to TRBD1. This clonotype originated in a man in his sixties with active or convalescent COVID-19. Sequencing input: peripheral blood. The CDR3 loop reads CASSPDRGNEKLFF. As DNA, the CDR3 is TGTGCCAGCTCACCGGACAGGGGGAATGAAAAACTGTTTTTT.